The entry below gives a single T cell receptor (beta chain) sequence along with its context. Generated by immunoSEQ multiplex PCR, the TCRdb table keeps only in-frame clones and is missing some. Of 100,000 to 150,000 clones in the sample, 74% were seen once. The data are from a study of blood T cell repertoires in COVID-19. The V gene's germline CDR1 is SGHRS and CDR2 YFSETQ. With 1 base removed from V and 1 base from J, the gap between germline ends came to 19 bases. The CDR3 loop spans 18 amino acids. The rearrangement uses TRBV5-1 and TRBJ2-3; a weak D match, TRBD2 (7 bases). This clonotype was sampled from a man aged 55 to 70 with acute or convalescent COVID-19. Sequenced sample: peripheral blood. The CDR3 sequence: CASSLTPGGRGGTDTQYF. The DNA of the CDR3 is TGCGCCAGCAGCTTGACCCCCGGGGGGCGGGGAGGCACAGATACGCAGTATTTT. Full variable domain (rest looked up from reference TRBV5-1 and TRBJ2-3): KAGVTQTPRYLIKTRGQQVTLSCSPISGHRSVSWYQQTPGQGLQFLFEYFSETQRNKGNFPGRFSGRQFSNSRSEMNVSTLELGDSALYLCASSLTPGGRGGTDTQYFGPGTRLTVL.